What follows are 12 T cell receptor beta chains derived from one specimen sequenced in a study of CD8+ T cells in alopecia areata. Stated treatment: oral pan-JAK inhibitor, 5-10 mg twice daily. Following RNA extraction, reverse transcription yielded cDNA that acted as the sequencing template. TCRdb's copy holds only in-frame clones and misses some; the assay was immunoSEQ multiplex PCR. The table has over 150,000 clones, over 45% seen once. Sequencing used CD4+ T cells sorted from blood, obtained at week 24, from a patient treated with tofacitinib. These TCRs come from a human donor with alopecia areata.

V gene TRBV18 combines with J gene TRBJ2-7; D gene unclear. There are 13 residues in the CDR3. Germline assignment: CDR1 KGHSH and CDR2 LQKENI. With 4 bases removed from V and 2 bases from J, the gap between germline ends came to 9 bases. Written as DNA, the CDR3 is TGTGCCAGCTCACGGAGTGACCCCTACGAGCAGTACTTC. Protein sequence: CASSRSDPYEQYF.

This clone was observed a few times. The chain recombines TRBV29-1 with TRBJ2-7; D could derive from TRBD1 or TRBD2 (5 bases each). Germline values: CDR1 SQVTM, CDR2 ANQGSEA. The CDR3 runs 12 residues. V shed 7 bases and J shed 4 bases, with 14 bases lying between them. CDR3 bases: TGCAGCGCCGGGGACGGATCGTACGAGCAGTACTTC. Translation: CSAGDGSYEQYF.

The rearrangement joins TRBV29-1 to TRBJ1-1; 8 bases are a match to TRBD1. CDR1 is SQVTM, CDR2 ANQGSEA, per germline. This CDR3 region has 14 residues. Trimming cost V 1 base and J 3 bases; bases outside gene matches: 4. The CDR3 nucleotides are TGCAGCGTTGAAGTTCAGGGGGCGGACACTGAAGCTTTCTTT. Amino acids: CSVEVQGADTEAFF.

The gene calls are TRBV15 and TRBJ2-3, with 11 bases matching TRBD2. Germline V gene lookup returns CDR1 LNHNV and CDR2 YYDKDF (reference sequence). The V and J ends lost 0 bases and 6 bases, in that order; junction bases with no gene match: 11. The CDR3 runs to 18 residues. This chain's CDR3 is CATSRESILAGAVDTQYF. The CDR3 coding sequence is TGTGCCACCAGCAGAGAAAGCATACTAGCGGGAGCGGTGGATACGCAGTATTTT.

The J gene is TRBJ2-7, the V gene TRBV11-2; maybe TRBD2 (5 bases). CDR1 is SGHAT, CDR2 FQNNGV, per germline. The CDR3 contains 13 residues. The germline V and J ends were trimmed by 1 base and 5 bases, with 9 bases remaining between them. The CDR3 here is CASSLGLRDEQYF. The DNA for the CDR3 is TGTGCCAGCAGCTTAGGTTTGAGGGACGAGCAGTACTTC.

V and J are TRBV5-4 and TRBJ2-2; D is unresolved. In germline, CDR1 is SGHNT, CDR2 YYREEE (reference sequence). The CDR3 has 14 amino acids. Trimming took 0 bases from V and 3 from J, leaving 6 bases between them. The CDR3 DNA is TGTGCCAGCAGCTTGGGGGTAGACACCGGGGAGCTGTTTTTT. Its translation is CASSLGVDTGELFF.

CDR3 sequence reads: CASSSNSGGINTDTQYF. The CDR3 coding sequence is TGCGCCAGCAGCTCTAATTCAGGGGGAATCAACACAGATACGCAGTATTTT. The chain joins TRBV5-1 to TRBJ2-3; 7 nucleotides align to TRBD1. The CDR3 extends over 17 amino acids. Germline V lookup: CDR1 SGHRS, CDR2 YFSETQ. V lost 3 bases to trimming and J lost 2 bases; unmatched junction nucleotides: 12. The whole variable domain, filled in from reference TRBV5-1 and TRBJ2-3, reads KAGVTQTPRYLIKTRGQQVTLSCSPISGHRSVSWYQQTPGQGLQFLFEYFSETQRNKGNFPGRFSGRQFSNSRSEMNVSTLELGDSALYLCASSSNSGGINTDTQYFGPGTRLTVL.

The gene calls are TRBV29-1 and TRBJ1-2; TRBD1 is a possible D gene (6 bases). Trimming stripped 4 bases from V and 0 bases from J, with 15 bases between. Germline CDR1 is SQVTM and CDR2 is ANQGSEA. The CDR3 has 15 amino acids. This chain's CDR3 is CSVGGARDTNYGYTF. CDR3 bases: TGCAGCGTTGGGGGGGCCAGGGACACTAACTATGGCTACACCTTC.

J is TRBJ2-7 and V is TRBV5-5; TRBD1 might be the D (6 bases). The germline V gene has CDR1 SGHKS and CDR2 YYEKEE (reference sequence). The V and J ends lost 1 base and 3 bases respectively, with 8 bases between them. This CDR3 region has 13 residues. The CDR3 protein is CASSLNRDYEQYF. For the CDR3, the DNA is TGTGCCAGCAGCTTGAACAGGGACTACGAGCAGTACTTC. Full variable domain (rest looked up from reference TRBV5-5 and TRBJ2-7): DAGVTQSPTHLIKTRGQQVTLRCSPISGHKSVSWYQQVLGQGPQFIFQYYEKEERGRGNFPDRFSARQFPNYSSELNVNALLLGDSALYLCASSLNRDYEQYFGPGTRLTVT.

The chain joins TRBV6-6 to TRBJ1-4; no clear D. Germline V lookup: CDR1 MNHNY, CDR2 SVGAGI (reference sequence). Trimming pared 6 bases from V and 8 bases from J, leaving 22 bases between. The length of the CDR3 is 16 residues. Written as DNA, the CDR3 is TGTGCCAGCAGCCACCTGCCGTCTGGGCGAGGGGAAAAACTGTTTTTT. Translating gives CASSHLPSGRGEKLFF.

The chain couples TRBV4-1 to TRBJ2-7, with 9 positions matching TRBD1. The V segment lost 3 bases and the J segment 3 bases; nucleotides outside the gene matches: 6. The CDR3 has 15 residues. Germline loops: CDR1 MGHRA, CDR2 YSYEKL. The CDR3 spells CASSHGQGTGYEQYF. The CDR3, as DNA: TGCGCCAGCAGCCACGGACAGGGGACGGGCTACGAGCAGTACTTC.

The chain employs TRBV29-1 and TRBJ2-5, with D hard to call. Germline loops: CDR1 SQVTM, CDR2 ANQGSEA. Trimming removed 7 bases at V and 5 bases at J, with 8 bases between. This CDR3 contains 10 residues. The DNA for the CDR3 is TGCAGCGCACAGTGGGAGACCCAGTACTTC. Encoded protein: CSAQWETQYF.